This T cell receptor (beta chain) is from a study of identical twins. Findings and limits, study-wide: Analyses of zero insertions could be partly confounded by invariant MAIT and iNKT cells. Models came in too low on out-of-frame TCR alpha sharing in monozygotic twins.

Looked up from germline, CDR1 is SQVTM and CDR2 is ANQGSEA. Trimming took 2 bases from V and 1 from J, leaving 9 bases between them. CDR3 size: 13 residues. Every one of the donors was a healthy Caucasian. TCRdb reprocessed the 5' RACE reads via MiXCR and lists one record per CDR3 protein. Of under 250,000 distinct CDR3 sequences listed, roughly 7.5% are singletons. This clonotype has a count of ten or more. Antigen specificity is unknown. These same records also appear under a second study, on yellow fever vaccine responses in identical twins.

The rearrangement links TRBV29-1 to TRBJ2-7; D possibly corresponds to TRBD1 (6 bases). What was sequenced was CD8+ T cells sorted from blood. The source of this sequence is a woman between 18 and 30 years old in good health. This CDR3 reads CSVEMTGSYEQYF. DNA of the CDR3: TGCAGCGTTGAAATGACAGGTTCCTACGAGCAGTACTTC.